The entry below describes one T cell receptor beta chain. This clonotype showed up many times. Its antigen is unknown. Per-base quality was not reported, and no clone a single base away is much larger than it. The data are from a study of response to subunit inactivated influenza vaccine (dated by TCRdb to between 2018 and 2020). With respect to the entire study: Deep quantitative T cell receptor repertoire profiling was used in the study to track responses to a trivalent subunit inactivated influenza vaccine. Beyond this particular receptor, the publication reports: The authors proposed that each seasonal influenza vaccination may bring in only a limited number of new T cells.

Germline trimming amounts to 2 bases on V and 6 bases on J, with 6 as the count of junction bases outside the gene matches. CDR1 and CDR2 are drawn from the germline V gene (reference sequence): DFQATT, SNEGSKA. The CDR3 goes from the cysteine to the phenylalanine over 15 residues. Just CDR3 DNA is preserved here, 45 bases in frame from base 1. The protocol used for the library was RT-PCR. These reads were obtained on an Illumina HiSeq 2500. TCRdb trimmed public reads at Q25 via fastp, called clones via MiXCR and kept in-frame beta chains. Each record represents a unique CDR3 protein, reported with the most common genes and DNA among its rows. The sample yields around 520,000 distinct CDR3 sequences; approximately 12% were counted once. The leading ten clones occupy roughly 10% of the sample.

Sample: PBMCs from blood, taken on the day of vaccination. The chain couples TRBV20-1 to TRBJ2-3; 12 central bases correspond to TRBD2. This sequence was found in a man in his forties or fifties who received an inactivated influenza vaccine. Donor details come from another sample of the same person, matched by shared clones. The DNA is as follows: TGCAGTGCTAGAAGGACTAGCGGGGCCCCCGATACGCAGTATTTT. This gives the protein CSARRTSGAPDTQYF.